This T cell receptor (beta chain) was sequenced in a study of T cells in Graves' hyperthyroidism and ophthalmopathy. Amplified TCR beta CDR3 regions came from RNA transcripts. The HTBI set primed first-round TCR CDR3 RT-PCR. TCRdb itself ran the multiplex PCR reads through MiXCR, one entry per CDR3 protein. The repertoire holds around 520,000 distinct CDR3 sequences, with around 15% as singletons. This clonotype was seen repeatedly, ten times or more. Germline V gene lookup returns CDR1 ENHRY and CDR2 SYGVKD. The CDR3 length is 13 residues. V was clipped by 3 bases and J by 9 bases, with 12 bases between them.

The V and J genes are TRBV10-3 and TRBJ2-1; D call uncertain. Specimen: blood. This TCR derives from a woman aged 40 to 50 with Graves' hyperthyroidism. The CDR3 loop is CAISDPTSGEQFF. The CDR3 DNA follows: TGTGCCATCAGTGACCCGACATCTGGTGAGCAGTTCTTC.